This entry features one T cell receptor beta chain sequence. What it binds is unknown. This entry belongs to a study of shared clonotypes between healthy human individuals. Overall study findings and caveats: Rarefaction revealed incomplete sorted-subset sequencing despite large depth.

TCRdb's table, derived via immunoSEQ multiplex PCR, lists solely in-frame clones and lacks some. Among about 2.3 million clones, 80% to 95% were seen once, and the ten largest hold 0.37%. The germline V gene has CDR1 SSHAT and CDR2 FNYEAQ (reference sequence). This CDR3 is built from 13 residues. Trimming cost V 7 bases and J 10 bases; bases outside gene matches: 10. The receptor was derived from a man aged 18 to 29 in good health. Some clones in this sample may be carry-over from other donors' samples. The chain combines TRBV7-7 with TRBJ2-1, with 7 bases matching TRBD2. The specimen was naive CD4+ T cells from PBMCs. Subset noted: CD45RA+ positively selected. CDR3 nucleotide sequence: TGTGCCAGCACCCCTTCGGGGGGTGGGGAGCAGTTCTTC. Translation gives CASTPSGGGEQFF.